A selection of T cell receptor beta chains follows, all from one sample in a study of shared clonotypes between healthy human individuals. Produced via immunoSEQ multiplex PCR; TCRdb's table is partial and in-frame only. The sample lists just over 2,000,000 clones, 85% to 95% seen once, with 0.9% to 1.4% in the top ten. The sample consisted of naive CD8+ T cells sorted from blood. These receptor sequences come from a man aged 18 to 29 in good health. Each CDR3 is given with its conserved first and last residue. A D gene is named only where the DNA matches it firmly. Expanded clones are given a class, and other clones once, few, many or no size at all.

D	V	size	J	CDR3	DNA
.	TRBV4-3	.	TRBJ2-1	CASSPWDTLDNEQFF	TGCGCCAGCAGCCCCTGGGACACTTTGGACAATGAGCAGTTCTTC
.	TRBV7-2	.	TRBJ2-7	CASSSISNYEQYF	TGTGCCAGCAGCTCAATTTCTAACTACGAGCAGTACTTC
.	TRBV6-6	.	TRBJ2-7	CASSSDSYEQYF	TGTGCCAGCAGTTCTGACAGTTACGAGCAGTACTTC
.	TRBV4-1	.	TRBJ1-1	CASSRAGHRNLGATEAFF	TGCGCCAGCAGCCGGGCAGGGCACCGAAACCTGGGGGCCACTGAAGCTTTCTTT
.	TRBV7-7	.	TRBJ2-5	CASSSGYLGETQYF	TGTGCTAGCAGCTCGGGATATCTTGGGGAGACCCAGTACTTC
.	TRBV5-4	.	TRBJ1-1	CASSLGDENTEAFF	TGTGCCAGCAGCTTGGGGGACGAAAACACTGAAGCTTTCTTT
TRBD1	TRBV5-4	.	TRBJ1-3	CASDTFGTGTGSSGNTIYF	TGTGCCAGCGATACCTTTGGGACAGGGACGGGTAGCTCTGGAAACACCATATATTTT
.	TRBV4-1	.	TRBJ2-2	CASSQLNRGGTGELFF	TGCGCCAGCAGCCAGCTTAACCGGGGCGGTACCGGGGAGCTGTTTTTT
TRBD2	TRBV13	.	TRBJ2-1	CASSSRLAGYNEQFF	TGTGCCAGCAGCTCAAGACTAGCGGGTTACAATGAGCAGTTCTTC
.	TRBV5-1	.	TRBJ2-7	CASSLLDSYEQYF	TGCGCCAGCAGTCTACTAGATTCCTACGAGCAGTACTTC
TRBD1	TRBV4-3	.	TRBJ1-6	CASSQDGTGRPALHF	TGCGCCAGCAGCCAAGATGGGACAGGGCGGCCGGCCCTCCACTTT
.	TRBV27	.	TRBJ2-1	CASSFTSALGYNEQFF	TGTGCCAGCAGCTTTACGTCGGCATTAGGCTACAATGAGCAGTTCTTC
.	TRBV28	.	TRBJ2-7	CASSPLLPGSAYEQYF	TGTGCCAGCAGTCCTCTCTTACCGGGCAGCGCCTACGAGCAGTACTTC
.	TRBV7-9	once	TRBJ2-7	CASSLVAPEQYF	TGTGCCAGCAGCTTAGTAGCACCCGAGCAGTACTTC
.	TRBV19	.	TRBJ1-1	CASMVGTTEAFF	TGTGCCAGTATGGTGGGGACCACTGAAGCTTTCTTT
.	TRBV11-2	.	TRBJ2-5	CASSSWDPVWYF	TGTGCCAGCAGCTCATGGGACCCTGTTTGGTACTTC
.	TRBV10-2	.	TRBJ2-1	CAAGQTSSYNEQFF	TGCGCCGCGGGGCAGACGAGCTCCTACAATGAGCAGTTCTTC
.	TRBV7-9	.	TRBJ2-7	CASSLGDKTYEQYF	TGTGCCAGCAGCTTGGGGGACAAAACCTACGAGCAGTACTTC
.	TRBV7-6	.	TRBJ2-5	CASSPPGSTTQYF	TGTGCCAGCAGTCCTCCGGGCTCCACCACCCAGTACTTC
.	TRBV7-8	.	TRBJ2-7	CASSLAGAHEQYF	TGTGCCAGCAGCTTAGCGGGAGCCCACGAGCAGTACTTC
.	TRBV6-1	.	TRBJ2-4	CASSGDGLAKNIQYF	TGTGCCAGCAGTGGCGACGGACTAGCCAAAAACATTCAGTACTTC
TRBD2	TRBV4-1	.	TRBJ2-3	CASSSILAGSIDTQYF	TGCGCCAGCAGTTCAATACTAGCGGGATCGATAGATACGCAGTATTTT
.	TRBV7-9	.	TRBJ2-7	CASSLGGVEQYF	TGTGCCAGCAGCTTAGGAGGGGTCGAGCAGTACTTC
.	TRBV5-6	.	TRBJ2-7	CASSWAAYEQYF	TGTGCCAGCAGCTGGGCAGCCTACGAGCAGTACTTC
TRBD1	TRBV10-3	.	TRBJ1-1	CAISSLQTGFTEAFF	TGTGCCATCAGTAGCCTTCAGACAGGGTTCACTGAAGCTTTCTTT
TRBD1	TRBV28	.	TRBJ1-5	CASRRLEGQNYSNQPQHF	TGTGCCAGCCGCCGGTTAGAGGGACAGAACTATAGCAATCAGCCCCAGCATTTT
.	TRBV27	.	TRBJ2-7	CASSYRAAVYEQYF	TGTGCCAGCAGTTACAGGGCGGCGGTCTACGAGCAGTACTTC
.	TRBV18	.	TRBJ2-7	CASSRWGGLYEEQYF	TGTGCCAGCTCACGATGGGGGGGCTTGTACGAAGAGCAGTACTTC
.	TRBV6-6	.	TRBJ2-2	CASSYGLGGGGELFF	TGTGCCAGCAGTTACGGTTTGGGCGGTGGCGGGGAGCTGTTTTTT
TRBD1	TRBV19	once	TRBJ1-1	CASSIENQGAKTEAFF	TGTGCCAGTAGTATAGAAAATCAGGGGGCGAAAACTGAAGCTTTCTTT
.	TRBV27	.	TRBJ2-2	CASSLFMGGELFF	TGTGCCAGCAGTTTGTTCATGGGCGGGGAGCTGTTTTTT
.	TRBV6-5	.	TRBJ2-7	CASSYSSGHILYEQYF	TGTGCCAGCAGTTACTCGAGTGGACATATACTCTACGAGCAGTACTTC
.	TRBV4-1	.	TRBJ1-5	CASSQGGEQPQHF	TGCGCCAGCAGCCAAGGGGGGGAGCAGCCCCAGCATTTT
TRBD2	TRBV7-9	.	TRBJ2-5	CASSPPGGGAGETQYF	TGTGCCAGCAGCCCACCCGGGGGAGGGGCAGGGGAGACCCAGTACTTC
.	TRBV5-6	.	TRBJ1-1	CASSEGDTEAFF	TGTGCCAGCAGCGAGGGGGACACTGAAGCTTTCTTT
.	TRBV5-6	.	TRBJ2-5	CASSLTGFQETQYF	TGTGCCAGCAGCTTGACAGGCTTCCAAGAGACCCAGTACTTC
TRBD1	TRBV5-1	.	TRBJ1-1	CASSFRGLDTEAFF	TGCGCCAGCAGCTTCAGGGGGCTGGACACTGAAGCTTTCTTT
.	TRBV19	.	TRBJ1-1	CASSMGTLNTEAFF	TGTGCCAGTAGTATGGGGACATTGAACACTGAAGCTTTCTTT
TRBD2	TRBV6-1	.	TRBJ2-1	CAAGKGLDSYNEQFF	TGTGCCGCGGGGAAGGGACTAGACTCCTACAATGAGCAGTTCTTC
TRBD2	TRBV7-9	.	TRBJ2-1	CASSSTLWRERNEQFF	TGTGCCAGCAGCTCTACCTTGTGGCGGGAGCGCAATGAGCAGTTCTTC
.	TRBV5-1	.	TRBJ2-7	CASSLGLLHEQYF	TGCGCCAGCAGCTTGGGACTCCTCCACGAGCAGTACTTC
TRBD2	TRBV5-1	.	TRBJ2-1	CASSLGAGGPDEQFF	TGCGCCAGCAGCTTGGGAGCGGGAGGGCCCGATGAGCAGTTCTTC
.	TRBV27	.	TRBJ1-1	CASSLSDSVNTEAFF	TGTGCCAGCAGTTTGTCGGACAGTGTGAACACTGAAGCTTTCTTT
.	TRBV25-1	.	TRBJ1-6	CASSDSRGRYSPLHF	TGTGCCAGCAGTGACAGTCGAGGGAGATATTCACCCCTCCACTTT
.	TRBV6-1	.	TRBJ1-1	CASSEFMANTEAFF	TGTGCCAGCAGTGAATTCATGGCGAACACTGAAGCTTTCTTT
.	TRBV4-1	.	TRBJ2-5	CASSQEGGWVQYF	TGCGCCAGCAGCCAAGAAGGAGGCTGGGTCCAGTACTTC